The T cell receptor (beta chain) under discussion was sequenced for a study of blood T cell repertoires in COVID-19. Study-wide context: Samples representing acute and convalescent COVID-19 were sourced from the United States, Italy and Spain.

This CDR3 has 14 residues. Germline V gives CDR1 SEHNR, CDR2 FQNEAQ (reference sequence). Trimming pared 5 bases from V and 3 bases from J, leaving 14 bases between. Assay: immunoSEQ multiplex PCR; the TCRdb copy retains only in-frame clones and omits some. The repertoire consists of tens of thousands of clones, with approximately 86% occurring once and the leading ten covering approximately 4.2%. Sequencing input: peripheral blood. The chain links TRBV7-9 to TRBJ2-7; possibly TRBD2 for D (5 bases). This clonotype originated in a man aged 45-65 years with acute or convalescent COVID-19. In nucleotides, the CDR3 is TGTGCCAGCAGCCCCGAGGGTTGGGTCTACGAGCAGTACTTC. This translates into CASSPEGWVYEQYF.